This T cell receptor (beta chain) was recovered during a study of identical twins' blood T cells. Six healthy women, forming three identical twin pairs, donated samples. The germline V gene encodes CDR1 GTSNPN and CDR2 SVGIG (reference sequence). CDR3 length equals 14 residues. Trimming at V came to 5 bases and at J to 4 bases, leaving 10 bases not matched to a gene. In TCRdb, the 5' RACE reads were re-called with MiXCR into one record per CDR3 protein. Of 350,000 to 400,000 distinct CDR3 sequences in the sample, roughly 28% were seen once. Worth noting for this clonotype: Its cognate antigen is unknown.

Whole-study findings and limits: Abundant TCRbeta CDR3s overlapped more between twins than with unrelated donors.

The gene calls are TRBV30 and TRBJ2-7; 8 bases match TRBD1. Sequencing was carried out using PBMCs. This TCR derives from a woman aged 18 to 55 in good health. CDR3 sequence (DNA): TGTGCCTGGGGGAAGGACAGGGTTCGGTACGAGCAGTACTTC. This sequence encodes CAWGKDRVRYEQYF.